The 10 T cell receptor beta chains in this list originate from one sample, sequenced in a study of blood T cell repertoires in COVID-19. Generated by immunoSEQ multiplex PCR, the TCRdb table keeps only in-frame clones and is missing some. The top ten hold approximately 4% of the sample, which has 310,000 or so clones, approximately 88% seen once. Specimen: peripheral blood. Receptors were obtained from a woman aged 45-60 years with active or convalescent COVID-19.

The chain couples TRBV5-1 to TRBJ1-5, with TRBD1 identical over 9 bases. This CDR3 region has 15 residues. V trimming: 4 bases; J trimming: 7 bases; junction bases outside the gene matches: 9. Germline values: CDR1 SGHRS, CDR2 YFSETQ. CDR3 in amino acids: CASSDGTGWDQPQHF. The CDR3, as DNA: TGCGCCAGCAGCGATGGGACAGGGTGGGACCAGCCCCAGCATTTT.

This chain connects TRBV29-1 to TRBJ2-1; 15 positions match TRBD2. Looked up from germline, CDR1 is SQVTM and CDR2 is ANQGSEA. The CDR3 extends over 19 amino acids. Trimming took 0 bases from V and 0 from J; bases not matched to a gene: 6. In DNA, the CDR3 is TGCAGCGTTGAAGATCCCGGGACTAGCGGGAGGAGCTCCTACAATGAGCAGTTCTTC. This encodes CSVEDPGTSGRSSYNEQFF.

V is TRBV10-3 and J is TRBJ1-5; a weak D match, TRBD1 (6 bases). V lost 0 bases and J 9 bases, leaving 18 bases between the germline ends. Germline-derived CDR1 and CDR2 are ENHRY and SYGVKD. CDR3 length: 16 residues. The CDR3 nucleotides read TGTGCCATCAGTGAGTCGATACCAGGGGCTGAAATGCCCCAGCATTTT. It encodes CAISESIPGAEMPQHF.

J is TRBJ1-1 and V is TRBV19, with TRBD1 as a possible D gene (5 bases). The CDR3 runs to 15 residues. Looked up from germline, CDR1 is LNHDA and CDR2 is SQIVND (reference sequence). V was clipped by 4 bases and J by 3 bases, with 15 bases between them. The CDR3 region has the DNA TGTGCCAGTAGTACCATTGGCAGGGCAGACACTGAAGCTTTCTTT. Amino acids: CASSTIGRADTEAFF. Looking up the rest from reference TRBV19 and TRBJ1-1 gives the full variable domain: DGGITQSPKYLFRKEGQNVTLSCEQNLNHDAMYWYRQDPGQGLRLIYYSQIVNDFQKGDIAEGYSVSREKKESFPLTVTSAQKNPTAFYLCASSTIGRADTEAFFGQGTRLTVV.

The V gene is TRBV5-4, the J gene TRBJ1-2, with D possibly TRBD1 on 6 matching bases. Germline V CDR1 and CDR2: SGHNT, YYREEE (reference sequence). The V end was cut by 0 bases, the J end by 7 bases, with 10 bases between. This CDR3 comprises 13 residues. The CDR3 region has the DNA TGTGCCAGCAGCTTGGACAGGGAGAGTGGCTACACCTTC. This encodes CASSLDRESGYTF.

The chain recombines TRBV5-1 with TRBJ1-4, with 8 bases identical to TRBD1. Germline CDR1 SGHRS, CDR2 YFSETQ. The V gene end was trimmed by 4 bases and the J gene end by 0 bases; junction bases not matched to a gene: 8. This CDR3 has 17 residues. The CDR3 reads CASSPGTGVATNEKLFF. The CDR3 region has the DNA TGCGCCAGCAGCCCAGGGACAGGAGTTGCAACTAATGAAAAACTGTTTTTT.

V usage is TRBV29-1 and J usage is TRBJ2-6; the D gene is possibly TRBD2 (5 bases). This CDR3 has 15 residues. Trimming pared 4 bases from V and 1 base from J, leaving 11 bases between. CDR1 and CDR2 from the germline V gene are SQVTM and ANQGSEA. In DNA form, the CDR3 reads TGCAGCGTTGCGGACGCGGGTTCTGGGGCCAACGTCCTGACTTTC. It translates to CSVADAGSGANVLTF.

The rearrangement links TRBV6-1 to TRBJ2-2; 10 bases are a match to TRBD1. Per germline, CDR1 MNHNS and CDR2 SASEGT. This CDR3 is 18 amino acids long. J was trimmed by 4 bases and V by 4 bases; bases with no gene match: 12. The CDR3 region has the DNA TGTGCCAGCAGTGGCCTTCGACAGGGGGCAGGGGTCACCGGGGAGCTGTTTTTT. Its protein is CASSGLRQGAGVTGELFF.

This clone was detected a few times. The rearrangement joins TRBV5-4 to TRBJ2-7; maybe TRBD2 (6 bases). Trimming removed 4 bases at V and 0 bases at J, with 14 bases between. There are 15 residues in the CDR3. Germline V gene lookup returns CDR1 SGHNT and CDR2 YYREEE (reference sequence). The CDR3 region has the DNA TGTGCCAGCAGCCCCGGGGGAACGACCTCCTACGAGCAGTACTTC. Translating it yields CASSPGGTTSYEQYF.

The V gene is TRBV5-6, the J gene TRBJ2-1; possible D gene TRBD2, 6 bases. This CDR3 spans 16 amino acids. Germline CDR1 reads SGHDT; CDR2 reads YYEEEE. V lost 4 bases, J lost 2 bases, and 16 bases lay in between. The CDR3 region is CASSRREGGAYNEQFF. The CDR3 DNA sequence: TGTGCCAGCAGCCGGAGAGAGGGCGGGGCCTACAATGAGCAGTTCTTC.